This entry is about one TCR beta chain. Antigen: not known. This specimen belongs to a study of T cells after yellow fever vaccination. Findings of the study overall: Post-booster repertoires again held most primary-vaccination clones (roughly 95% CD4, just under 90% CD8).

Synthesis of TCR cDNA relied on 5'RACE template switching, which attached a universal primer site and UMIs. TCRdb reanalysed the 5' RACE reads using MiXCR and keeps one entry per CDR3 protein. The sample yields 200,000 to 250,000 distinct CDR3 sequences, approximately 3% seen once. The source was CD4+ T cells sorted from PBMCs, collected 10 days after the yellow fever booster vaccination. This receptor was identified in a young man who received the YFV17D yellow fever vaccine.

CDR3: CASSYGGYRGTEAFF. The CDR3 DNA reads as TGTGCCAGCAGTTACGGTGGTTATCGTGGCACTGAAGCTTTCTTT. This chain connects TRBV6-2 or TRBV6-3 to TRBJ1-1; no reliable D call. Germline CDR1 MNHEY, CDR2 SVGEGT. The CDR3 has 15 residues. The V gene lost 2 bases and the J gene lost 4 bases, with 14 bases spanning the gap.